This T cell receptor (beta chain) was found in a study of T cell clusters in autoimmune cytopenias. Whole-study results and caveats: The cluster-lack signature was not seen for secondary cytopenia versus chronic lymphocytic leukemia. The T cell clusters came from computational analysis alone and lack functional validation.

TRB was amplified by touch-down multiplex PCR, primer pools A and B combined. Using the multiplex PCR reads, TCRdb records one entry per CDR3 protein without DNA. In total, the table holds 3,000 to 3,500 distinct CDR3 sequences. Each sample's input was about 270 ng genomic DNA, roughly 40,000 genome equivalents. CDR1 is MNHEY and CDR2 is SMNVEV in the germline V gene (reference sequence). The CDR3 spans 15 residues. For this clonotype: Its antigen is unknown.

The chain recombines TRBV27 with TRBJ2-1. Specimen: peripheral blood. This TCR derives from a human donor with an autoimmune cytopenia or autoimmune hepatitis (not recorded which). The CDR3 sequence is CASSFEVDLNNEQFF.